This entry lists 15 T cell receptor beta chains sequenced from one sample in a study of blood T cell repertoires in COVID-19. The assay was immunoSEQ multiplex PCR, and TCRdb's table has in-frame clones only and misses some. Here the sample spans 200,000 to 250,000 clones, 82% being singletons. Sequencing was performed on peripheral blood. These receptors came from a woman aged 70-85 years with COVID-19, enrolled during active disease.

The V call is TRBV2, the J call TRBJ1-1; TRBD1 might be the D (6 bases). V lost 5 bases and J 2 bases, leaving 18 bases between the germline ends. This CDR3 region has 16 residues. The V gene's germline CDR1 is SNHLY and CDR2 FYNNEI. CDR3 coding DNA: TGTGCCAGCAGTCCCGTAAGAGGCAGGGGCAACACTGAAGCTTTCTTT. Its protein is CASSPVRGRGNTEAFF.

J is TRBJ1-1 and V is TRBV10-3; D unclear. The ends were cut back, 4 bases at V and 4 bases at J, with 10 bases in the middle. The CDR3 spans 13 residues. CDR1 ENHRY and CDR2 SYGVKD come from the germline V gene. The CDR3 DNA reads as TGTGCCATCAGTGCGACCCCAGGCACTGAAGCTTTCTTT. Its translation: CAISATPGTEAFF.

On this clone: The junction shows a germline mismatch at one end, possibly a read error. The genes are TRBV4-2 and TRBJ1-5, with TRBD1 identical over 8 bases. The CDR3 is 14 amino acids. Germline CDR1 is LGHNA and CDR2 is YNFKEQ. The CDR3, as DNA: TGTGCCAGCAGCCAGGAACAGGGGGATCAGTCCCAGCATTTT. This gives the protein CASSQEQGDQSQHF.

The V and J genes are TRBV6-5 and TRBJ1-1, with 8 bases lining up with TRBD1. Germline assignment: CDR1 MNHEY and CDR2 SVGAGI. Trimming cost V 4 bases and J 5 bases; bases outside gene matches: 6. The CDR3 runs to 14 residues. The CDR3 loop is CASSSPGGRTEAFF. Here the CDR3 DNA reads TGTGCCAGCAGTTCCCCAGGGGGCCGGACTGAAGCTTTCTTT.

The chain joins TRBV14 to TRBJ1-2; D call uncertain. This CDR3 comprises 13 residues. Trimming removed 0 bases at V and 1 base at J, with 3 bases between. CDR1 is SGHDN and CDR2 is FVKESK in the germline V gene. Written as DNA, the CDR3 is TGTGCCAGCAGCCAAGATCTTAACTATGGCTACACCTTC. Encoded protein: CASSQDLNYGYTF.

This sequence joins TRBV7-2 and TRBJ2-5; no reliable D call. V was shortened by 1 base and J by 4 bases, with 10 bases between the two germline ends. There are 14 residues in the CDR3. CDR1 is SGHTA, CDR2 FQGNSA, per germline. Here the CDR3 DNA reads TGTGCCAGCAGCTTAGGCGCCTTAAGAGAGACCCAGTACTTC. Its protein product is CASSLGALRETQYF.

The CDR3 spells CASSQDKYYGYTF. The CDR3 nucleotides read TGTGCCAGCAGCCAGGACAAGTACTATGGCTACACCTTC. The V and J genes are TRBV5-6 and TRBJ1-2; weak D call: TRBD1 (5 bases). Per the germline V gene, CDR1 is SGHDT and CDR2 is YYEEEE. Trimming shortened V by 4 bases and J by 3 bases, and 10 bases separated the two germline ends. The CDR3 contains 13 residues.

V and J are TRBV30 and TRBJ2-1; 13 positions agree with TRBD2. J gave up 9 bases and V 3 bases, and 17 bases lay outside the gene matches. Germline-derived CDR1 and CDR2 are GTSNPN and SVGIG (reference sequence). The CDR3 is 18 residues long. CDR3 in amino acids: CAWRAPGLAGRFRSEQFF. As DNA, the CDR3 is TGTGCCTGGAGAGCCCCGGGACTAGCGGGACGGTTCCGCAGTGAGCAGTTCTTC. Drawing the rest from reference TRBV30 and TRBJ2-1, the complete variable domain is SQTIHQWPATLVQPVGSPLSLECTVEGTSNPNLYWYRQAAGRGLQLLFYSVGIGQISSEVPQNLSASRPQDRQFILSSKKLLLSDSGFYLCAWRAPGLAGRFRSEQFFGPGTRLTVL.

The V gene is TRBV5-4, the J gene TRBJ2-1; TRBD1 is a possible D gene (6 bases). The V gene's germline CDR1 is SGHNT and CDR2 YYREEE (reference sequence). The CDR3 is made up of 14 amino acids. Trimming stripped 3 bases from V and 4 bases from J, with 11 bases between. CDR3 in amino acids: CASSSSQGYNEQFF. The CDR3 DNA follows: TGTGCCAGCAGCTCGTCTCAGGGGTACAATGAGCAGTTCTTC.

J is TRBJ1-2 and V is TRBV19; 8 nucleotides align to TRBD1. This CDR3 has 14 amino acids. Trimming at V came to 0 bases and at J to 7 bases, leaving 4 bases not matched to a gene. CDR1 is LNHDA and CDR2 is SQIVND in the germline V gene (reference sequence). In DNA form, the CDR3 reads TGTGCCAGTAGTATAGAGGGACAGGCGCCTGGCTACACCTTC. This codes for CASSIEGQAPGYTF.

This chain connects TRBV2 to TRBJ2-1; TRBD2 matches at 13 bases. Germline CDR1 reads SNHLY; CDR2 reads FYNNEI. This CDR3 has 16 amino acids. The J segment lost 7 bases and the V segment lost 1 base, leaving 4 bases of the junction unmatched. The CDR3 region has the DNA TGTGCCAGCAGTGAAGGGAAACTAGCGGGAGGGAATGAGCAGTTCTTC. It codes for CASSEGKLAGGNEQFF.

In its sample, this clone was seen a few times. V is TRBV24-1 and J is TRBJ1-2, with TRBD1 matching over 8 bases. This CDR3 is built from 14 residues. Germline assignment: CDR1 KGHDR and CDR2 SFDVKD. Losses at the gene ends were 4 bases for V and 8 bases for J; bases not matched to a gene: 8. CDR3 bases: TGTGCCACCAGTGACCCAGGGGGCACGGGAGGCTACACCTTC. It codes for CATSDPGGTGGYTF.

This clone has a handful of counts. CDR3 residues: CASSPYTSGEQYF. The DNA for the CDR3 is TGTGCCAGCAGCCCCTACACGTCAGGCGAGCAGTACTTC. The chain combines TRBV7-9 with TRBJ2-7; unclear D gene. CDR1 and CDR2 from the germline V gene are SEHNR and FQNEAQ (reference sequence). The CDR3 is 13 amino acids. Trimming left V 5 bases short and J 6 bases short, with 14 bases between.

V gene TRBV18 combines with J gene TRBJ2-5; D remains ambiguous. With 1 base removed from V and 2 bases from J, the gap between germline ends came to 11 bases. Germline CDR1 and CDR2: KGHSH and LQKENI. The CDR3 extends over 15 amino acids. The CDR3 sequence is CASSPRPDKQETQYF. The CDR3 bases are TGTGCCAGCTCACCACGTCCAGACAAACAAGAGACCCAGTACTTC.

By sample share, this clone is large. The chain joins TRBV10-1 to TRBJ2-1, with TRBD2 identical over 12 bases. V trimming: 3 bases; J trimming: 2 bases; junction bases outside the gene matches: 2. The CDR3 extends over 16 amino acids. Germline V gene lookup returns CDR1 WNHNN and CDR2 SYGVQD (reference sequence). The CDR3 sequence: CASSEGLAGPYNEQFF. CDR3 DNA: TGCGCCAGCAGTGAAGGACTAGCGGGACCCTACAATGAGCAGTTCTTC.